This T cell receptor (beta chain) comes out of a study of beta chain features in type 1 diabetes. Study information: In age, gender and cell yields, patients were similar to healthy donors. Sorted cells examined across all samples numbered roughly 100 million.

Post-sort purity exceeded 98% for all sorted populations. Study results and caveats: In the patient group, naive, central memory and Treg TCRB repertoires seemed more alike than in the healthy donor group.

J was trimmed by 2 bases and V by 3 bases; bases with no gene match: 10. The CDR3 contains 16 residues. Germline values: CDR1 MNHEY, CDR2 SMNVEV (reference sequence). A note on this clone: Its specificity is unknown.

The study reverse transcribed the entire isolated RNA, so it sequenced expressed TCRB transcripts. The table came from immunoSEQ multiplex PCR; TCRdb's copy has only in-frame clones and leaves some out. Of hundreds of thousands of clones in the sample, 15% to 20% were seen once. This clonotype originated in a woman aged 18-30 years in good health. Sequencing was done on a sample of naive CD4+ T cells from blood. The chain carries TRBV27 and TRBJ2-7; TRBD2 matches 7 bases. Here the CDR3 DNA reads TGTGCCAGCAGTTTCGACCGCCCGACTAGCACCTACGAGCAGTACTTC. Protein: CASSFDRPTSTYEQYF.